The rows below give T cell receptor beta chains drawn from one sample of a study of blood T cell repertoires in COVID-19. Sequenced by immunoSEQ multiplex PCR; TCRdb stores in-frame clones only, minus some. Of around 100,000 clones in the sample, around 87% were seen once. The sequenced material came from peripheral blood. The source is a man in his fifties or sixties with active or convalescent COVID-19. CDR3s include the opening cysteine and the closing phenylalanine or tryptophan. The D gene is left open where the match is weak. Clone size is given for some rows only: seen once, a few or many times, or a class if the clone is expanded.

size,V,J,D,CDR3,DNA
few,TRBV11-2,TRBJ1-2,TRBD1,CASSSTGIYGYTF,TGTGCCAGCAGCTCGACAGGGATCTATGGCTACACCTTC
NA,TRBV28,TRBJ1-1,TRBD1,CASSRDREYGTEAFF,TGTGCCAGCAGTAGGGACAGGGAATATGGGACTGAAGCTTTCTTT
few,TRBV18,TRBJ1-6,TRBD1,CASSPGQGARNSPLHF,TGTGCCAGCTCACCTGGACAGGGGGCTAGGAATTCACCCCTCCACTTT
NA,TRBV6-2/TRBV6-3,TRBJ2-3,TRBD2,CASSFPGLAGGSLGTDTQYF,TGTGCCAGCAGTTTTCCGGGACTAGCGGGGGGGTCGTTGGGCACAGATACGCAGTATTTT
NA,TRBV2,TRBJ2-7,NA,CASTSFRGSYEQYF,TGTGCCAGCACATCGTTTCGGGGATCCTACGAGCAGTACTTC
NA,TRBV5-4,TRBJ2-7,TRBD2,CASSLRLAGKNEQYF,TGTGCCAGCAGCTTGAGACTAGCGGGGAAAAACGAGCAGTACTTC
NA,TRBV3-1/TRBV3-2,TRBJ2-3,NA,CASSQMQGSDTQYF,TGTGCCAGCAGCCAAATGCAGGGGTCAGATACGCAGTATTTT
NA,TRBV4-1,TRBJ1-1,NA,CASKGTPNTEAFF,TGCGCCAGCAAGGGGACACCGAACACTGAAGCTTTCTTT
NA,TRBV24-1,TRBJ2-1,NA,CATGGTENEQFF,TGTGCCACCGGGGGGACAGAGAATGAGCAGTTCTTC
NA,TRBV9,TRBJ1-2,NA,CASSADLTVPGYTF,TGTGCCAGCAGCGCCGACCTAACAGTACCCGGCTACACCTTC
NA,TRBV11-1,TRBJ2-5,NA,CASSLDRARETQYF,TGTGCCAGCAGCTTAGACAGGGCGAGGGAGACCCAGTACTTC
NA,TRBV18,TRBJ1-2,NA,CASSPQGGFHYGYTF,TGTGCCAGCTCACCGCAAGGGGGATTTCACTATGGCTACACCTTC
few,TRBV10-1,TRBJ1-1,NA,CASSPPGNTEAFF,TGCGCCAGCAGTCCCCCAGGGAACACTGAAGCTTTCTTT
NA,TRBV27,TRBJ2-2,TRBD1,CASSGQANTGELFF,TGTGCCAGCAGTGGACAGGCAAACACCGGGGAGCTGTTTTTT
NA,TRBV28,TRBJ1-1,NA,CASSLPVVMNTEAFF,TGTGCCAGCAGTTTGCCGGTTGTTATGAACACTGAAGCTTTCTTT
NA,TRBV2,TRBJ1-5,TRBD1,CASSEEGADSGNQPQHF,TGTGCCAGCAGTGAGGAGGGGGCAGATTCGGGCAATCAGCCCCAGCATTTT
NA,TRBV5-1,TRBJ2-2,TRBD2,CASSTASGGANTGELFF,TGCGCCAGCAGCACGGCTAGCGGGGGGGCTAACACCGGGGAGCTGTTTTTT
NA,TRBV30,TRBJ1-1,TRBD1,CAAGTGGHTEAFF,TGTGCCGCCGGGACAGGGGGGCACACTGAAGCTTTCTTT
once,TRBV14,TRBJ2-1,TRBD2,CASSLSGGASEQFF,TGTGCCAGCAGCCTTAGCGGGGGGGCCAGTGAGCAGTTCTTC
NA,TRBV12-5,TRBJ2-5,NA,CASGLGTPIGTQYF,TGTGCTAGTGGTCTCGGGACACCCATTGGGACCCAGTACTTC
once,TRBV12-5,TRBJ2-3,NA,CAGLPGLLTSSDTQYF,TGTGCTGGGCTTCCGGGACTCTTAACCTCCTCAGATACGCAGTATTTT
few,TRBV30,TRBJ1-3,NA,CAWRDSAGNLGNTIYF,TGTGCCTGGAGGGATTCCGCAGGGAACCTCGGAAACACCATATATTTT
NA,TRBV19,TRBJ2-4,TRBD2,CASSIGGSGGYSKKNIQYF,TGTGCCAGTAGTATAGGAGGTAGCGGGGGGTACTCCAAAAAAAACATTCAGTACTTC
once,TRBV7-2,TRBJ2-3,TRBD2,CASSYGLAGTDTQYF,TGTGCCAGCAGCTATGGACTAGCGGGGACAGATACGCAGTATTTT